This T cell receptor beta chain was identified in a study of cytomegalovirus exposure and HLA in healthy donors. Study-wide points: Later analysis showed most CMV-associated TCR beta chains appearing HLA-restricted.

This CDR3 region has 11 residues. V was clipped by 2 bases and J by 7 bases, with 3 bases between them. Per germline, CDR1 SEHNR and CDR2 FQNEAQ (reference sequence). Concerning this clone: The antigen is not known.

This PCR relied on a set of 60 Vbeta primers and 13 Jbeta primers. Produced via immunoSEQ multiplex PCR; TCRdb's table is partial and in-frame only. The sample carries over 95,000 clones, 74% recorded once. Sample: PBMCs. The receptor was derived from a human donor in good health. The V call is TRBV7-9, the J call TRBJ2-1; D unclear. CDR3 sequence reads: CASSLQNEQFF. As DNA, the CDR3 is TGTGCCAGCAGCTTACAGAATGAGCAGTTCTTC.